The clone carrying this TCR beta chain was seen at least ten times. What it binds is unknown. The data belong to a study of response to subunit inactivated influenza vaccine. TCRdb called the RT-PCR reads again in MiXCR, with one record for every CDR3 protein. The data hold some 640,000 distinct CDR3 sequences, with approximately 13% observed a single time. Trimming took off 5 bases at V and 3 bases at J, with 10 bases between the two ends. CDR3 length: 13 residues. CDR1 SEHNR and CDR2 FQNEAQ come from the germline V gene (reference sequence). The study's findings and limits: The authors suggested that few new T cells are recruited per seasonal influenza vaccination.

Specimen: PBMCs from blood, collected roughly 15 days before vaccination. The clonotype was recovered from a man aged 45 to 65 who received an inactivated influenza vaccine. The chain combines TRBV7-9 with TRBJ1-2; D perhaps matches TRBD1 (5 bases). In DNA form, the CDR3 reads TGTGCCAGCAGCGGGGACCTTTACTATGGCTACACCTTC. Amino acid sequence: CASSGDLYYGYTF.